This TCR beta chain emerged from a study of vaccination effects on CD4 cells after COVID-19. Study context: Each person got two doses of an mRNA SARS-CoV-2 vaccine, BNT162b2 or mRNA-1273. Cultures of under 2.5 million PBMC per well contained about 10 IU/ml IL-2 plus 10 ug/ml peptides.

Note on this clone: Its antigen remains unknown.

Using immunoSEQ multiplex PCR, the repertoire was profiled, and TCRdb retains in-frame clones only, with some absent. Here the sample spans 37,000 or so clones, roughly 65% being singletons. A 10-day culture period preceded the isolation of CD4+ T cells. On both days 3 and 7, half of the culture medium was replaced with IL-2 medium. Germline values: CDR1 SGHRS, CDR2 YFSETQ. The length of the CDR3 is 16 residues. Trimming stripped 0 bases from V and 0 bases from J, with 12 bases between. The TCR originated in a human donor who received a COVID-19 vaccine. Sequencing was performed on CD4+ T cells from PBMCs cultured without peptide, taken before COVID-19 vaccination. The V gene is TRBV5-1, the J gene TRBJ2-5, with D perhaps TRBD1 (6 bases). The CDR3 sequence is CASSLVGAGYQETQYF. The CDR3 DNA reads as TGCGCCAGCAGCTTGGTGGGGGCCGGGTACCAAGAGACCCAGTACTTC.